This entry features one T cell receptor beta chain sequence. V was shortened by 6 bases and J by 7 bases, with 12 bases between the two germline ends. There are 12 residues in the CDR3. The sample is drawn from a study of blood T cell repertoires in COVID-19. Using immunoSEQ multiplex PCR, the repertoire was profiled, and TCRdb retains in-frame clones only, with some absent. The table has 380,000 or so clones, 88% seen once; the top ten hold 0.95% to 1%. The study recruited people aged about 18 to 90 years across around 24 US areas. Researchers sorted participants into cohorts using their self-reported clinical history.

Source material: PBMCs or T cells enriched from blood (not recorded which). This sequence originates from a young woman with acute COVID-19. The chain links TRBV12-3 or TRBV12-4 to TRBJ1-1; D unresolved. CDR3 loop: CASRILRSEAFF. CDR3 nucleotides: TGTGCCAGCAGAATCCTACGGAGTGAAGCTTTCTTT.